Below are 13 T cell receptor beta chains sequenced from a single sample in a study of T cell responses to AZD1222 COVID-19 vaccine (dated by TCRdb to the early 2020s). The label giving this sample's time point can be read as: baseline before first vaccination. Library construction relied on the immunoSEQ multiplex PCR assay. TCRdb took over this immuneACCESS table, retaining in-frame rearrangements with V and J assigned. Such tables are incomplete; in checked studies, under half of the missing clones stem from an unresolved V gene, and the remainder is unexplained. In this sample the table shows more than 110,000 clones, more than 85% of which occur a single time. The ten largest clones capture 2.8% of the sample. The source was peripheral blood, collected on day 0 of AZD1222 vaccination. The receptors stem from an adult in good health.

The chain combines TRBV3-1 (or the pseudogene TRBV3-2) with TRBJ1-1; 7 bases fit TRBD1. V was pared by 5 bases and J by 11 bases, with 11 bases of the junction left unmatched. This CDR3 contains 13 residues. Germline V lookup: CDR1 LGHDT, CDR2 YNNKEL (reference sequence). CDR3 region: CASSGVPTGWAFF. The CDR3 DNA reads TGTGCCAGCAGCGGGGTACCGACAGGGTGGGCTTTCTTT.

This chain joins TRBV5-1 and TRBJ2-1; 11 nucleotides line up with TRBD2. CDR1 is SGHRS and CDR2 is YFSETQ in the germline V gene. V lost 4 bases to trimming and J lost 0 bases; unmatched junction nucleotides: 9. The CDR3 runs 18 residues. Here the CDR3 reads CASSTPSGGKSSYNEQFF. The CDR3 DNA follows: TGCGCCAGCAGCACGCCTAGCGGGGGGAAGAGCTCCTACAATGAGCAGTTCTTC.

The chain is built from TRBV6-4 and TRBJ2-3, with D perhaps TRBD2 (6 bases). Trimming pared 3 bases from V and 6 bases from J, leaving 16 bases between. The germline V gene has CDR1 MRHNA and CDR2 SNTAGT. The CDR3 is made up of 15 amino acids. CDR3 nucleotide sequence: TGTGCCAGCAGTGATAAGGGCCTAGCGTCCGATACGCAGTATTTT. Translating gives CASSDKGLASDTQYF.

The rearrangement uses TRBV2 and TRBJ1-2; no clear D. CDR3 length: 12 amino acids. V lost 4 bases to trimming and J lost 5 bases, with 8 bases between them. The V gene's germline CDR1 is SNHLY and CDR2 FYNNEI. The CDR3 protein is CASSGTEYGYTF. The CDR3, as DNA: TGTGCCAGCAGTGGAACAGAATATGGCTACACCTTC.

The chain carries TRBV28 and TRBJ1-2; no clear D gene. V dropped 4 bases and J dropped 7 bases, with 7 bases sitting between them. Germline V lookup: CDR1 MDHEN, CDR2 SYDVKM. The CDR3 is 11 amino acids. For the CDR3, the DNA is TGTGCCAGCAGTTGGACCGGTGGCTACACCTTC. It encodes CASSWTGGYTF.

CDR3: CASSFLAGGRETQYF. In DNA, the CDR3 is TGCGCCAGCAGCTTCCTAGCGGGAGGGAGAGAGACCCAGTACTTC. V is TRBV5-1 and J is TRBJ2-5; 12 nucleotides align to TRBD2. Germline values: CDR1 SGHRS, CDR2 YFSETQ. The CDR3 spans 15 residues. The V and J ends lost 2 bases and 4 bases, in that order; junction bases with no gene match: 3.

The V and J genes are TRBV5-1 and TRBJ2-2; 8 nucleotides agree with TRBD2. Germline assignment: CDR1 SGHRS and CDR2 YFSETQ. CDR3 length equals 17 residues. After removal of 4 bases from V and 4 bases from J, the junction contained 12 bases not matched to a gene. The CDR3: CASSPGGAGAITGELFF. DNA for the CDR3: TGCGCCAGCAGCCCTGGAGGAGCGGGAGCGATCACCGGGGAGCTGTTTTTT. The whole variable domain, remainder taken from reference TRBV5-1 and TRBJ2-2, is KAGVTQTPRYLIKTRGQQVTLSCSPISGHRSVSWYQQTPGQGLQFLFEYFSETQRNKGNFPGRFSGRQFSNSRSEMNVSTLELGDSALYLCASSPGGAGAITGELFFGEGSRLTVL.

This rearrangement joins TRBV6-2 or TRBV6-3 to TRBJ1-1, with TRBD1 identical over 8 bases. The CDR3 has 16 residues. Per germline, CDR1 MNHEY and CDR2 SVGEGT. The J segment lost 0 bases and the V segment lost 1 base, leaving 4 bases of the junction unmatched. CDR3 DNA sequence: TGTGCCAGCAGTTACTTTCGGGACAGGATGAACACTGAAGCTTTCTTT. Encoded protein: CASSYFRDRMNTEAFF.

The chain links TRBV3-1 (or the pseudogene TRBV3-2) to TRBJ2-2; D is uncertain. The CDR3 has 12 residues. Germline V gene sequence: CDR1 LGHDT, CDR2 YNNKEL (reference sequence). V was shortened by 0 bases and J by 9 bases, with 5 bases between the two germline ends. The CDR3 bases are TGTGCCAGCAGCCAAGAAGGCAGGGAGCTGTTTTTT. The encoded protein is CASSQEGRELFF.

V and J are TRBV3-1 (or the pseudogene TRBV3-2) and TRBJ1-2, with 7 bases lining up with TRBD1. The CDR3 runs to 12 residues. Germline V gives CDR1 LGHDT, CDR2 YNNKEL (reference sequence). The V gene end was trimmed by 8 bases and the J gene end by 8 bases; junction bases not matched to a gene: 8. The DNA for the CDR3 is TGTGCCAGCCAATCAGGGGGTAAAGGCTACACCTTC. It yields the protein CASQSGGKGYTF.

This chain uses TRBV10-3 with TRBJ2-7, with 7 bases identical to TRBD2. Germline lookup yields CDR1 ENHRY and CDR2 SYGVKD. The CDR3 extends over 15 amino acids. The junction had 13 bases not matched to a gene; V was cut back by 11 bases and J by 0 bases. CDR3 coding DNA: TGTGCCTCACCGACGGGGAGGGCCCTCTCCTACGAGCAGTACTTC. It translates to CASPTGRALSYEQYF.

This rearrangement joins TRBV18 to TRBJ1-2, with 8 positions matching TRBD1. After removal of 4 bases from V and 4 bases from J, the junction contained 11 bases not matched to a gene. In germline, CDR1 is KGHSH, CDR2 LQKENI. The CDR3 loop spans 16 amino acids. The CDR3 DNA is TGTGCCAGCTCACTGACGACAGGGGAGATCAGCTATGGCTACACCTTC. It codes for CASSLTTGEISYGYTF.

This clone was seen a few times. The chain is built from TRBV6-5 and TRBJ2-7; possibly TRBD2 for D (5 bases). V gave up 6 bases and J gave up 3 bases, with 15 bases separating them. The CDR3 extends over 14 amino acids. Germline CDR1 and CDR2: MNHEY and SVGAGI. The CDR3 reads CASRGGLSYYEQYF. As DNA, the CDR3 is TGTGCCAGCAGGGGCGGGTTGTCCTACTACGAGCAGTACTTC.